This is a list of T cell receptor beta chains from one sample in a study of early T cells in non-severe SARS-CoV-2 infection. TCRdb re-analysed the 5' RACE reads in MiXCR, keeping a single row per CDR3 protein. The table includes 40,000 to 60,000 distinct CDR3 sequences, roughly 4.5% detected once. The sequencing sample was made of whole blood. The receptors shown here come from an adult who was a healthcare worker with PCR-confirmed SARS-CoV-2 infection or an uninfected control (not recorded which). The CDR3 runs from the conserved cysteine through the conserved F or W. Fields, in order: J gene, clone size, D gene, V gene, CDR3 protein, CDR3 DNA. A D gene is named only where the DNA matches it firmly. Size values are once, few and many counts, or a class for expanded clones, and some rows have none.

TRBJ2-2,many,TRBD1,TRBV11-3,CASSYRTGRNTGELFF,TGTGCCAGCAGCTACCGGACAGGGAGGAACACCGGGGAGCTGTTTTTT
TRBJ2-7,few,TRBD1,TRBV25-1,CASSDPGQVAHEQYF,TGTGCCAGCAGTGACCCGGGACAGGTTGCCCACGAGCAGTACTTC
TRBJ2-5,few,TRBD1,TRBV2,CASILQGTDQETQYF,TGTGCCAGCATATTACAGGGGACGGACCAAGAGACCCAGTACTTC
TRBJ2-3,many,.,TRBV20-1,CSGRENTITDTQYF,TGCAGTGGCAGGGAAAATACCATCACAGATACGCAGTATTTT
TRBJ1-4,many,.,TRBV29-1,CSVEANEKLFF,TGCAGCGTTGAAGCCAATGAAAAACTGTTTTTT
TRBJ2-4,.,TRBD2,TRBV20-1,CSARLLAGGPKNIQYF,TGCAGTGCTAGACTACTAGCGGGAGGGCCCAAAAACATTCAGTACTTC
TRBJ2-2,few,.,TRBV10-1,CASSNRNTGELFF,TGCGCCAGCAGTAACAGGAACACCGGGGAGCTGTTTTTT
TRBJ1-4,many,TRBD1,TRBV12-3/TRBV12-4,CASRLGTEGEKLFF,TGTGCCAGCAGGTTGGGGACAGAAGGCGAAAAACTGTTTTTT
TRBJ2-3,many,TRBD2,TRBV7-3,CASSLGLALDTQYF,TGTGCCAGCAGCCTAGGACTAGCGCTAGATACGCAGTATTTT
TRBJ2-3,many,TRBD2,TRBV20-1,CSASKASGGLTDTQYF,TGCAGTGCTTCGAAGGCTAGCGGGGGGTTGACAGATACGCAGTATTTT
TRBJ1-2,many,TRBD1,TRBV7-2,CASSPADRDGYTF,TGTGCCAGCAGCCCTGCGGACAGGGACGGCTACACCTTC
TRBJ2-6,few,.,TRBV6-1,CASSEQGRGANVLTF,TGTGCCAGCAGTGAACAGGGACGTGGGGCCAACGTCCTGACTTTC
TRBJ2-3,many,.,TRBV24-1,CATSDAGQPSTDTQYF,TGTGCCACCAGTGATGCGGGACAACCGAGCACAGATACGCAGTATTTT
TRBJ2-7,many,.,TRBV20-1,CSASATYEQYF,TGCAGTGCTAGTGCGACCTACGAGCAGTACTTC
TRBJ2-3,many,.,TRBV29-1,CSVQSFQSDTQYF,TGCAGCGTTCAGAGTTTTCAGTCAGATACGCAGTATTTT
TRBJ2-3,many,.,TRBV11-3,CASSSPDKVQYF,TGTGCCAGCAGCTCTCCAGACAAGGTGCAGTATTTT
TRBJ2-7,.,.,TRBV19,CASSTWDGTSYEQYF,TGTGCCAGTAGTACTTGGGACGGAACCTCCTACGAGCAGTACTTC
TRBJ2-7,.,TRBD1,TRBV24-1,CATSDLDRGEQYF,TGTGCCACCAGTGATCTGGACAGGGGAGAGCAGTACTTC